This is a list of T cell receptor beta chains from one sample in a study of cytomegalovirus exposure and HLA in healthy donors. Clones were read by immunoSEQ multiplex PCR, and TCRdb kept only the in-frame ones, dropping some. The sample includes about 130,000 clones, nearly 90% seen only once; the top ten take 1.1%. Sequencing was done on a sample of PBMCs. These receptors all come from a woman aged 18-29 years in good health and CMV-seronegative. The CDR3 runs from the conserved cysteine through the conserved F or W. The order of the fields is V gene, clone size, D gene, J gene, CDR3 DNA, CDR3 protein. D genes are given only for firm matches. The size of a clone is reported for some rows only, either as once, few or many, or as a class for expanded clones.

v_gene: TRBV13; abundance: .; d_gene: TRBD2; j_gene: TRBJ2-1; CDR3nt: TGTGCCAGCAGTTTCTTAGCGGGAGGGAGGTGGGAGCAGTTCTTC; CDR3aa: CASSFLAGGRWEQFF
v_gene: TRBV4-3; abundance: once; d_gene: .; j_gene: TRBJ2-2; CDR3nt: TGCGCCAGCAGCCAAGATTCGGACAGTGGCACCGGGGAGCTGTTTTTT; CDR3aa: CASSQDSDSGTGELFF
v_gene: TRBV7-9; abundance: .; d_gene: .; j_gene: TRBJ1-1; CDR3nt: TGTGCCAGCAGCTTTAAGAGTTTCACTGAAGCTTTCTTT; CDR3aa: CASSFKSFTEAFF
v_gene: TRBV7-2; abundance: .; d_gene: TRBD1; j_gene: TRBJ2-4; CDR3nt: TGTGCCAGCAGCGGACAGGGAGCCAAAAACATTCAGTACTTC; CDR3aa: CASSGQGAKNIQYF
v_gene: TRBV5-4; abundance: .; d_gene: .; j_gene: TRBJ2-5; CDR3nt: TGTGCCAGCAGCTCTGGAATGGGGGGTCAAGAGACCCAGTACTTC; CDR3aa: CASSSGMGGQETQYF
v_gene: TRBV19; abundance: .; d_gene: TRBD2; j_gene: TRBJ2-1; CDR3nt: TGTGCCAGTAGTATATTGGGACTAGCGTACTACAATGAGCAGTTCTTC; CDR3aa: CASSILGLAYYNEQFF
v_gene: TRBV30; abundance: .; d_gene: .; j_gene: TRBJ2-7; CDR3nt: TGTGCCTGGACGACGACGGGTCCCTACGAGCAGTACTTC; CDR3aa: CAWTTTGPYEQYF
v_gene: TRBV7-9; abundance: .; d_gene: TRBD1; j_gene: TRBJ1-4; CDR3nt: TGTGCCAGCAGCAACGTCCCCGGGCCACACAGGGGACTGTTTTTT; CDR3aa: CASSNVPGPHRGLFF
v_gene: TRBV5-6; abundance: .; d_gene: .; j_gene: TRBJ1-1; CDR3nt: TGTGCCAGCAGCTTGTTAAGCGAAGCTTTCTTT; CDR3aa: CASSLLSEAFF
v_gene: TRBV18; abundance: .; d_gene: TRBD1; j_gene: TRBJ1-2; CDR3nt: TGTGCCAGCTCACCGGGACAGGGGTTAGGCTACACCTTC; CDR3aa: CASSPGQGLGYTF
v_gene: TRBV5-4; abundance: .; d_gene: .; j_gene: TRBJ2-3; CDR3nt: TGTGCCAGCAGCTTGGATCTGTATACGCAGTATTTT; CDR3aa: CASSLDLYTQYF
v_gene: TRBV5-1; abundance: .; d_gene: TRBD2; j_gene: TRBJ2-1; CDR3nt: TGCGCCAGCAGCCCCCTAGCGGGGTTACGTAACAATGAGCAGTTCTTC; CDR3aa: CASSPLAGLRNNEQFF
v_gene: TRBV7-2; abundance: once; d_gene: TRBD2; j_gene: TRBJ2-7; CDR3nt: TGTGCCAGCAGCTTAGCGTCCCTACTAGCGGGGGTTTCCTACGAGCAGTACTTC; CDR3aa: CASSLASLLAGVSYEQYF
v_gene: TRBV6-5; abundance: .; d_gene: .; j_gene: TRBJ1-3; CDR3nt: TGTGCCAGCAGTTACTCCGAATCTAGCTCTGGAAACACCATATATTTT; CDR3aa: CASSYSESSSGNTIYF
v_gene: TRBV30; abundance: .; d_gene: .; j_gene: TRBJ1-1; CDR3nt: TGTGCCTGGAGTATCGCCCCGGGGGATACTGAAGCTTTCTTT; CDR3aa: CAWSIAPGDTEAFF
v_gene: TRBV10-1; abundance: few; d_gene: .; j_gene: TRBJ2-3; CDR3nt: TGCGCCAGCAGTGGGGACTCGAACACAGATACGCAGTATTTT; CDR3aa: CASSGDSNTDTQYF
v_gene: TRBV28; abundance: .; d_gene: TRBD1; j_gene: TRBJ1-5; CDR3nt: TGTGCCAGCAGCCTTGACAGGGGCACCCGGCCCCAGCATTTT; CDR3aa: CASSLDRGTRPQHF
v_gene: TRBV14; abundance: .; d_gene: TRBD1; j_gene: TRBJ2-2; CDR3nt: TGTGCCAGCAGCCAGACAGGGACCGGGGAGCTGTTTTTT; CDR3aa: CASSQTGTGELFF
v_gene: TRBV5-5; abundance: .; d_gene: TRBD1; j_gene: TRBJ1-1; CDR3nt: TGTGCCAGCACACAACAGGGGGCTGATTTCTTT; CDR3aa: CASTQQGADFF
v_gene: TRBV7-6; abundance: .; d_gene: .; j_gene: TRBJ2-1; CDR3nt: TGTGCCAGCAGCGCTCTTAGCGGTACCTACAATGAGCAGTTCTTC; CDR3aa: CASSALSGTYNEQFF